What follows are 28 T cell receptor beta chains derived from one specimen sequenced in a study of CD8+CD57+ T cells in acquired aplastic anemia. All patients picked for sequencing had shown, by flow cytometry, an expansion of CD8+CD57+ cells. Profiling that covered TCR beta VDJ and CDR3 relied on genomic DNA as its template. TCRdb recomputed calls from the reads with MiXCR, one row per CDR3 protein. The sample has under 350,000 distinct CDR3 sequences, roughly 53% seen once. Sequences were obtained from sorted CD4+, CD8+, or CD8+CD57+ T cells (not recorded which) from PBMCs. Source of these receptors: a human donor with aplastic anemia.

In its sample, this clonotype was seen many times. This chain joins TRBV9 and TRBJ1-1, with D maybe TRBD1 (5 bases). Germline lookup yields CDR1 SGDLS and CDR2 YYNGEE. Trimming took off 4 bases at V and 1 base at J, with 14 bases between the two ends. CDR3 size: 15 residues. CDR3 sequence reads: CASSLMGGKNTEAFF. CDR3 nucleotide sequence: TGTGCCAGCAGCCTTATGGGGGGGAAGAACACTGAAGCTTTCTTT.

V is TRBV7-6 and J is TRBJ2-7; TRBD2 might be the D (5 bases). Germline V gene data show CDR1 as SGHVS and CDR2 as FNYEAQ. The CDR3 runs to 13 residues. The ends were cut back, 1 base at V and 5 bases at J, with 9 bases in the middle. This chain's CDR3 is CASSLGGYNEQYF. The CDR3 DNA reads TGTGCCAGCAGCTTAGGAGGGTATAACGAGCAGTACTTC.

The chain recombines TRBV25-1 with TRBJ2-7, with 12 bases matching TRBD2. Germline CDR1 is MGHDK and CDR2 is SYGVNS. The CDR3 loop spans 15 amino acids. Losses at the gene ends were 6 bases for V and 5 bases for J; bases not matched to a gene: 8. CDR3 nucleotide sequence: TGTGCCAGCAGGGCGACTAGCGGGAGAATCGACGAGCAGTACTTC. Protein sequence: CASRATSGRIDEQYF.

Comment on this clonotype: One end of the junction fails to match germline, which may point to a read error. The V gene is TRBV13, the J gene TRBJ2-7, with D perhaps TRBD1 (5 bases). Germline V gives CDR1 PRHDT, CDR2 FYEKMQ (reference sequence). The length of the CDR3 is 13 residues. This CDR3 reads CASSLGRAYELYF. The CDR3 DNA follows: TGTGCCAGCAGCTTGGGCAGGGCCTACGAGCTGTACTTC. The full variable domain, rest sourced from reference TRBV13 and TRBJ2-7, is AAGVIQSPRHLIKEKRETATLKCYPIPRHDTVYWYQQGPGQDPQFLISFYEKMQSDKGSIPDRFSAQQFSDYHSELNMSSLELGDSALYFCASSLGRAYELYFGPGTRLTVT.

This clonotype was seen at least ten times. The chain carries TRBV24-1 and TRBJ1-2; a weak D match, TRBD1 (5 bases). This CDR3 has 13 amino acids. V lost 11 bases to trimming and J lost 5 bases, with 17 bases between them. Germline lookup yields CDR1 KGHDR and CDR2 SFDVKD. The CDR3 DNA sequence: TGTGCCATCGGGGTGGGGACGGATTATGGCTACACCTTC. Translation gives CAIGVGTDYGYTF.

This clonotype was seen only once. The V and J genes are TRBV10-1 and TRBJ1-2, with a weak D call TRBD1 (6 bases). The V and J ends lost 6 bases and 6 bases respectively, with 17 bases between them. This CDR3 is 14 amino acids long. The V gene's germline CDR1 is WNHNN and CDR2 SYGVQD (reference sequence). The CDR3 loop is CASRLYRVHDGYTF. The CDR3, as DNA: TGCGCCAGCAGGCTTTACAGGGTCCACGATGGCTACACCTTC.

Only a few counts were recorded for this clonotype. The chain is built from TRBV7-8 and TRBJ2-5, with 7 bases identical to TRBD2. From germline, CDR1 is SGHVS and CDR2 FQNEAQ. J lost 5 bases, V lost 2 bases, and 11 bases had no gene match. This CDR3 has 16 amino acids. In nucleotides, the CDR3 is TGTGCCAGCAGCTTAAGCGTCTTGGCGGGAGATGAGACCCAGTACTTC. Protein product: CASSLSVLAGDETQYF.

CDR3 protein: CSARARPGTKFF. For the CDR3, the DNA is TGCAGTGCTAGAGCCCGACCCGGGACCAAGTTCTTC. This sequence joins TRBV20-1 and TRBJ2-1; D could derive from TRBD1 or TRBD2 (5 bases each). The CDR3 totals 12 residues. V dropped 1 base and J dropped 14 bases, with 15 bases sitting between them. From germline, CDR1 is DFQATT and CDR2 SNEGSKA (reference sequence).

The V gene is TRBV7-9, the J gene TRBJ2-2, with D possibly TRBD2 on 5 matching bases. Germline CDR1 is SEHNR and CDR2 is FQNEAQ (reference sequence). CDR3 length: 16 amino acids. The ends were cut back, 5 bases at V and 4 bases at J, with 17 bases in the middle. The CDR3 spells CASSTTTGLGTGELFF. The CDR3 bases are TGTGCCAGCAGCACCACGACGGGGTTAGGCACCGGGGAGCTGTTTTTT.

This clonotype has just a few counts. The chain has TRBV6-5 and TRBJ2-7; D could derive from TRBD1 or TRBD2 (6 bases each). In germline, CDR1 is MNHEY, CDR2 SVGAGI. The CDR3 is 14 amino acids. V was cut by 4 bases and J by 3 bases, with 13 bases left in between. The CDR3 coding sequence is TGTGCCAGCAGTTTCAACGGGGGCCTCTACGAGCAGTACTTC. Its protein is CASSFNGGLYEQYF.

This clonotype was picked up a small number of times. The CDR3 sequence is CASSSRRGDTQYF. The CDR3, as DNA: TGTGCCAGCAGTTCACGACGGGGTGACACGCAGTATTTT. The chain uses TRBV25-1 and TRBJ2-3; possibly TRBD2 for D (5 bases). The germline V and J ends were trimmed by 5 bases and 9 bases, with 15 bases remaining between them. Germline CDR1 MGHDK, CDR2 SYGVNS. The CDR3 is 13 residues long.

In DNA form, the CDR3 reads TGTGCCAGCAGCTTCTTACGGACAGGGCGGAACACTGAAGCTTTCTTT. As protein: CASSFLRTGRNTEAFF. This chain connects TRBV11-2 to TRBJ1-1; 8 nucleotides agree with TRBD1. This CDR3 has 16 amino acids. V was clipped by 3 bases and J by 1 base; unmatched bases: 7. The germline V gene has CDR1 SGHAT and CDR2 FQNNGV.

This clonotype was found a few times. The chain couples TRBV7-8 to TRBJ2-7; TRBD1 agrees at 8 bases. The CDR3 sequence is 14 residues long. J gave up 6 bases and V 5 bases, and 9 bases lay outside the gene matches. CDR1 is SGHVS, CDR2 FQNEAQ, per germline. CDR3 residues: CASSPRTGISEQYF. The CDR3 nucleotides read TGTGCCAGCAGCCCCCGGACAGGGATCTCCGAGCAGTACTTC.

The genes are TRBV29-1 and TRBJ2-1, with TRBD1 identical over 7 bases. With V trimmed by 6 bases and J by 1 base, 9 bases remained unmatched. This CDR3 comprises 15 residues. Germline V gives CDR1 SQVTM, CDR2 ANQGSEA. The CDR3 DNA sequence: TGCAGCGTCCGGGTGGGGACAGCGTCCTACAATGAGCAGTTCTTC. Its translation is CSVRVGTASYNEQFF.

The J gene is TRBJ1-1, the V gene TRBV15; 8 positions agree with TRBD1. The V segment lost 4 bases and the J segment 10 bases; nucleotides outside the gene matches: 11. The CDR3 is 14 residues long. From germline, CDR1 is LNHNV and CDR2 YYDKDF (reference sequence). The CDR3 nucleotides read TGTGCCACCAGCAAAGAAGGGACAGGCAGCCGAGCTTTCTTT. Encoded protein: CATSKEGTGSRAFF.

The chain uses TRBV19 and TRBJ1-5, with D perhaps TRBD1 (5 bases). Germline values: CDR1 LNHDA, CDR2 SQIVND (reference sequence). V shed 3 bases and J shed 7 bases, with 13 bases lying between them. This CDR3 has 14 amino acids. CDR3: CASSITAGRQPQHF. CDR3 DNA: TGTGCCAGTAGTATTACGGCAGGGCGCCAGCCCCAGCATTTT.

The chain joins TRBV18 to TRBJ2-1; 9 bases align to TRBD1. The CDR3 has 15 residues. Germline lookup yields CDR1 KGHSH and CDR2 LQKENI. The V and J ends lost 8 bases and 5 bases, in that order; junction bases with no gene match: 10. The DNA of the CDR3 is TGTGCCAGCCTCATAGGACAGGGGTTAAACAATGAGCAGTTCTTC. This gives the protein CASLIGQGLNNEQFF.

This clonotype was recorded many times. The chain links TRBV5-8 to TRBJ2-7; perhaps TRBD1 as D (6 bases). CDR1 is SGHTS, CDR2 YDEGEE, per germline. V lost 5 bases and J 2 bases, leaving 14 bases between the germline ends. This CDR3 contains 14 residues. The CDR3 DNA reads TGTGCCAGCAGGCGGACAGAGGACACCTACGAGCAGTACTTC. This gives the protein CASRRTEDTYEQYF.

The chain is built from TRBV7-3 and TRBJ1-1, with 9 bases that match TRBD1. Germline V gives CDR1 SGHTA, CDR2 FQGTGA. The V segment lost 5 bases and the J segment 4 bases; nucleotides outside the gene matches: 8. This CDR3 has 15 residues. The CDR3: CASSLMGQGPTEAFF. CDR3 bases: TGTGCCAGCAGCCTAATGGGACAGGGCCCCACTGAAGCTTTCTTT. The variable domain in full, completed from reference TRBV7-3 and TRBJ1-1, reads GAGVSQTPSNKVTEKGKYVELRCDPISGHTALYWYRQSLGQGPEFLIYFQGTGAADDSGLPNDRFFAVRPEGSVSTLKIQRTERGDSAVYLCASSLMGQGPTEAFFGQGTRLTVV.

This clonotype was seen a single time. The chain joins TRBV7-9 to TRBJ1-1, with D uncertain. CDR3 length: 12 residues. V was clipped by 10 bases and J by 3 bases, with 12 bases between them. Germline-derived CDR1 and CDR2 are SEHNR and FQNEAQ (reference sequence). For the CDR3, the DNA is TGTGCCAACCACCCCGGGGACACTGAAGCTTTCTTT. Translation gives CANHPGDTEAFF.

This clonotype was seen many times. This CDR3 is CSARAGTGHGYTF. The CDR3 nucleotides are TGCAGTGCTAGGGCCGGGACAGGGCATGGCTACACCTTC. This chain uses TRBV20-1 with TRBJ1-2, with 9 bases aligning to TRBD1. V was clipped by 3 bases and J by 6 bases; unmatched bases: 5. The CDR3 is 13 amino acids. CDR1 is DFQATT and CDR2 is SNEGSKA in the germline V gene (reference sequence).

This clonotype was recorded at least ten times. The chain links TRBV6-5 to TRBJ2-7, with D tentatively TRBD2 (6 bases). The germline V gene encodes CDR1 MNHEY and CDR2 SVGAGI. Between the trimmed V and J ends, which lost 0 bases and 3 bases, there was a span of 18 bases. The CDR3 contains 17 residues. Here the CDR3 reads CASSYSIVGGRGYEQYF. In nucleotides, the CDR3 is TGTGCCAGCAGTTACTCGATTGTAGGAGGGAGAGGCTACGAGCAGTACTTC.

The chain couples TRBV5-1 to TRBJ1-6; 7 positions agree with TRBD1. Germline loops: CDR1 SGHRS, CDR2 YFSETQ. V lost 4 bases and J lost 6; bases outside the gene matches: 10. The CDR3 is 16 residues long. The CDR3 DNA reads as TGCGCCAGCAGCAAGACAGGGAATTGGGCTAATTCACCCCTCCACTTT. It is translated as CASSKTGNWANSPLHF.

Only a few counts were recorded for this clonotype. V usage is TRBV7-2 and J usage is TRBJ1-6; D not certain. Trimming took off 3 bases at V and 7 bases at J, with 13 bases between the two ends. The CDR3 totals 15 residues. The V gene's germline CDR1 is SGHTA and CDR2 FQGNSA. The CDR3 loop is CASSFTQAANSPLHF. In nucleotides, the CDR3 is TGTGCCAGCAGCTTTACTCAGGCAGCGAATTCACCCCTCCACTTT.

Regarding this clonotype: This likely comes from a read error, as the CDR3 has no conserved phenylalanine or tryptophan at its end. The CDR3 nucleotides are TGTGCCAGCAGCTTCGGTGCAGCCGACAACTATGGCTACACCTCC. It codes for CASSFGAADNYGYTS. The chain is built from TRBV7-2 and TRBJ1-2; D is undetermined. Germline-derived CDR1 and CDR2 are SGHTA and FQGNSA. This CDR3 comprises 15 residues. V lost 3 bases and J 2 bases, leaving 13 bases between the germline ends.

This chain joins TRBV9 and TRBJ2-1; D may correspond to TRBD1 or TRBD2 (5 bases each). This CDR3 is 14 amino acids long. Trimming shortened V by 9 bases and J by 7 bases, and 20 bases separated the two germline ends. Germline V gives CDR1 SGDLS, CDR2 YYNGEE. The CDR3 here is CATARDGHRNEQFF. The CDR3 DNA is TGTGCCACGGCCCGGGACGGCCACAGGAATGAGCAGTTCTTC.

Comments on this clonotype: An end of the junction does not agree with germline; a read error may underlie this. The chain recombines TRBV7-7 with TRBJ1-1; D is undetermined. Germline assignment: CDR1 SSHAT and CDR2 FNYEAQ (reference sequence). This CDR3 has 13 amino acids. CDR3 sequence (DNA): TGTGCTAGCAGCTTAGGGCAGACCACTGAAGCTTTCTTT. Protein: CASSLGQTTEAFF.

This clonotype has only a few counts. V gene TRBV2 combines with J gene TRBJ1-3; D perhaps matches TRBD1 (5 bases). The CDR3 covers 16 residues. Germline CDR1 is SNHLY and CDR2 is FYNNEI. The ends were cut back, 2 bases at V and 0 bases at J, with 11 bases in the middle. The CDR3 spells CASSESGTFSGNTIYF. The DNA of the CDR3 is TGTGCCAGCAGTGAATCCGGGACCTTCTCTGGAAACACCATATATTTT.